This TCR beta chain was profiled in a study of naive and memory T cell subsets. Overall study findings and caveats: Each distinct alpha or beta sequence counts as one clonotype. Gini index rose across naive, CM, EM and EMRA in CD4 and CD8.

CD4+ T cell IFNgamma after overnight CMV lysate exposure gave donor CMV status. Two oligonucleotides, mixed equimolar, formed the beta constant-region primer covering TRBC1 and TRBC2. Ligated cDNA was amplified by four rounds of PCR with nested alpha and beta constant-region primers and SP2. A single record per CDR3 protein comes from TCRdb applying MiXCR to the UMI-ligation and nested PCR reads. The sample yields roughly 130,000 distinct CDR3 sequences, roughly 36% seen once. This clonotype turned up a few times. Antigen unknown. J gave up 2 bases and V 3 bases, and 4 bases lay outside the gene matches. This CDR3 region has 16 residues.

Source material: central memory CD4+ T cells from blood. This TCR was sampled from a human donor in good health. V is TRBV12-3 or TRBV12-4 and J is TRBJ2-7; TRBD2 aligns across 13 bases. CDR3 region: CASSLGLAGRTYEQYF. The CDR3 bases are TGTGCCAGCAGTTTGGGACTAGCGGGACGCACCTACGAGCAGTACTTC.